This TCR beta chain appears in the sequencing data of a study of follicular helper T cells after annual influenza vaccination (dated by TCRdb to the late 2010s). Concerning the study at large: After each seasonal influenza vaccination, blood was collected on days 0, 7 and 28. Multi-year samples were available from six subjects, with four subjects covering two vaccination seasons and two subjects covering three seasons. To study recall of cTfh clones, some subjects were followed through successive annual vaccinations in the 2013-2014, 2014-2015 and 2015-2016 seasons. The 2013-2014 samples were cryopreserved, while the 2015 samples were processed right after collection. One week after vaccination, a second recruited cohort of more than nine subjects (Table S1) displayed a similar ICOS+CD38+ cTfh response.

To note about this clone: What this receptor recognizes is not known. No base qualities exist here, and no much larger clone lies one base off it.

The time point tag for this specimen amounts to: 2014-2015 season, 7 days after vaccination. Adults received seasonal inactivated influenza vaccine (Fluvarix), and TCRB sequencing tracked sorted blood CD4 subsets before and after vaccination. Subjects were considered eligible if community-dwelling and if influenza vaccine had not been received in the prior 6 months. Exclusions included influenza vaccine contraindications, substance abuse, HIV/AIDS, active malignancy, immunomodulatory medication and active illness such as respiratory infection. At each time point, about 40 to 110 mL of blood was collected. PBMC were isolated using Ficoll-Paque PLUS or SepMate separation. As a comparison non-Tfh subset, CXCR5- memory CD4 T cells were sorted. Before DNA was extracted, the cell subsets were sorted from PBMC using a BD FACS Aria. The V end loses 1 base and the J end loses 0 bases, and a stretch of 18 bases separates them. From its cysteine to its phenylalanine, the CDR3 spans 18 amino acids. The CDR3 DNA has 54 bases and is translated from base 1. The germline V gene provides CDR1 SGHAT and CDR2 FQNNGV.

General study outcomes and caveats: In evaluating whether influenza clones were enriched, the possibility that the far larger non-cTfh compartments were undersampled could not be ruled out. Day 7 ICOS+CD38+ clones were most often found later in ICOS-CD38- cTfh, suggesting that subset may serve as a memory reservoir. Successive annual vaccinations recalled a recurring oligoclonal ICOS+CD38+ cTfh response that included tetramer and AIM influenza-specific clonotypes. ICOS+CD38+ cTfh clonality correlated with the frequency of that population, and its change correlated with the change in circulating plasmablast frequency. Productive TCRB sequences were recovered from only 10-20% of analyzed cells, so rare clonotypes could not be sampled.

Library creation used the immunoSEQ multiplex PCR assay. Adaptive Biotechnologies handled the TCRB amplification, library preparation, sequencing and preliminary bioinformatics at Survey level resolution. The published analysis was carried out like this. In R, clonality was calculated as 1 minus the normalized Shannon entropy, and the Gini index was computed using the R package ineq. The overlap score was defined as the summed counts of shared sequences divided by the total counts of all sequences in both compared samples. Fisher's exact test, with an assumed theoretical repertoire of 10^7 TCRB sequences, was used to assess the significance of shared clonotypes. What TCRdb holds here is the immuneACCESS table cut down to in-frame rearrangements. Part of the clones is not present; checked against another copy, under half of the missing clones reflect an unresolved V gene, and the others are unexplained. V, J and clone size are taken as reported in that table, and D and trimming were inferred from the DNA itself. Across this sample there are 9,800 or so clones, with roughly four fifths seen only once. Around 0.31% of the sample comes from the top ten.

The origin of this receptor is an adult who received the influenza vaccine. The source material was CXCR5- memory CD4+ T cells sorted from blood, sampled 7 days after influenza vaccination. Reading the label with the study, this specimen's cell subset or site is: CXCR5- memory CD4 T cells. The V and J genes are TRBV11-2 and TRBJ1-2, with the D gene too uncertain to name. For the CDR3, the sequence is CASSLAPSMAGTNYGYTF. The DNA is as follows: TGTGCCAGCAGCTTAGCCCCGTCTATGGCAGGCACTAACTATGGCTACACCTTC.